This passage covers 19 T cell receptor beta chains from one sample sequenced in a study of CD8 T cells in ankylosing spondylitis. Their specific antigens are unknown. Study results and caveats: One TCR beta motif, made up of 7 or 8 highly homologous variants, appeared characteristic of ankylosing spondylitis blood.

Each CDR3 protein is one row after TCRdb ran MiXCR on the 5' RACE reads. The repertoire consists of some 700,000 distinct CDR3 sequences, with roughly 20% occurring once and the leading ten covering 19%. The sample consisted of blood, either unsorted or a sorted T cell fraction (not recorded which). Receptors were obtained from a male donor with ankylosing spondylitis.

V is TRBV28 and J is TRBJ1-1, with D uncertain. The length of the CDR3 is 15 residues. Germline V lookup: CDR1 MDHEN, CDR2 SYDVKM. The germline V and J ends were trimmed by 5 bases and 1 base, with 14 bases remaining between them. DNA of the CDR3: TGTGCCAGCAGTGTCGTCGGATCCCGGAACACTGAAGCTTTCTTT. Protein product: CASSVVGSRNTEAFF.

This clonotype was seen ten or more times. The chain combines TRBV11-2 with TRBJ2-1; no clear D gene. Germline loops: CDR1 SGHAT, CDR2 FQNNGV. Deletions cut 5 bases from V and 4 bases from J, with 12 bases between. The CDR3 runs 14 residues. In DNA, the CDR3 is TGTGCCAGCAGCCTACTGAGACTTTACAATGAGCAGTTCTTC. This sequence encodes CASSLLRLYNEQFF.

The J gene is TRBJ2-3, the V gene TRBV29-1; the D gene is possibly TRBD1 (5 bases). Germline V lookup: CDR1 SQVTM, CDR2 ANQGSEA. The CDR3 length is 14 residues. Trimming removed 1 base at V and 4 bases at J, with 12 bases between. DNA of the CDR3: TGCAGCGTTGAAGGAGGCAGGGTTTCAGATACGCAGTATTTT. This codes for CSVEGGRVSDTQYF.

This sequence joins TRBV20-1 and TRBJ1-6, with D maybe TRBD1 (6 bases). CDR1 DFQATT and CDR2 SNEGSKA come from the germline V gene (reference sequence). The CDR3 length is 16 residues. Trimming shortened V by 4 bases and J by 0 bases, and 13 bases separated the two germline ends. CDR3 DNA sequence: TGCAGTGCTACTTTTACAGGGAGCTCCTATAATTCACCCCTCCACTTT. Its protein is CSATFTGSSYNSPLHF.

This clonotype was picked up a small number of times. The chain has TRBV28 and TRBJ2-7, with TRBD2 matching over 7 bases. Germline V gene data show CDR1 as MDHEN and CDR2 as SYDVKM. The CDR3 spans 17 residues. With 4 bases clipped from V and 0 bases from J, the junction kept 12 bases outside the gene matches. Here the CDR3 DNA reads TGTGCCAGCAGTTCTCCCTCTTTCCGGGACTACTCCTACGAGCAGTACTTC. Protein sequence: CASSSPSFRDYSYEQYF.

This rearrangement joins TRBV4-2 to TRBJ2-1, with 7 nucleotides matching TRBD1. The CDR3 contains 15 residues. The V gene's germline CDR1 is LGHNA and CDR2 YNFKEQ. Germline trimming cut 2 bases from V and 4 bases from J; bases unmatched to any gene: 5. The CDR3 is CASSQSGGQYNEQFF. CDR3 in DNA: TGTGCCAGCAGCCAATCAGGGGGACAGTACAATGAGCAGTTCTTC.

The J gene is TRBJ2-1, the V gene TRBV6-2 or TRBV6-3; D is ambiguous. V was shortened by 1 base and J by 4 bases, with 8 bases between the two germline ends. Per the germline V gene, CDR1 is MNHEY and CDR2 is SVGEGT. The CDR3 spans 14 residues. The CDR3 DNA sequence: TGTGCCAGCAGTTACTACAGAGCTTACAATGAGCAGTTCTTC. Residues: CASSYYRAYNEQFF.

This clonotype came up a few times. This chain joins TRBV7-9 and TRBJ2-1; TRBD2 matches 8 bases. CDR1 and CDR2 from the germline V gene are SEHNR and FQNEAQ (reference sequence). Losses at the gene ends were 1 base for V and 8 bases for J; bases not matched to a gene: 13. The CDR3 is 17 residues long. The CDR3 is CASSLGLGSGSDHEQFF. For the CDR3, the DNA is TGTGCCAGCAGCTTAGGTCTAGGGAGCGGGAGTGACCATGAGCAGTTCTTC.

The chain links TRBV3-1 to TRBJ1-1; 7 nucleotides agree with TRBD1. The V gene's germline CDR1 is LGHDT and CDR2 YNNKEL (reference sequence). This CDR3 spans 14 amino acids. J was trimmed by 7 bases and V by 4 bases; bases with no gene match: 9. The CDR3 bases are TGTGCCAGCAGCCCGTCGACAGGGTGGAGTGAAGCTTTCTTT. Amino acids: CASSPSTGWSEAFF.

This clonotype came up a few times. This sequence joins TRBV20-1 and TRBJ1-6; 8 nucleotides agree with TRBD1. Trimming took 2 bases from V and 2 from J; bases not matched to a gene: 5. CDR1 and CDR2 from the germline V gene are DFQATT and SNEGSKA (reference sequence). The CDR3 has 16 amino acids. The DNA of the CDR3 is TGCAGTGCTAGAACGGCAGGGGGCACCTATAATTCACCCCTCCACTTT. Residues: CSARTAGGTYNSPLHF.

This clonotype was counted a few times. The CDR3 protein is CSASGTSGANVLTF. The CDR3 region has the DNA TGCAGTGCTAGCGGGACCTCTGGGGCCAACGTCCTGACTTTC. The chain combines TRBV20-1 with TRBJ2-6; D may be TRBD1 or TRBD2 (5 bases each). Germline V gene lookup returns CDR1 DFQATT and CDR2 SNEGSKA (reference sequence). This CDR3 has 14 amino acids. Between the trimmed V and J ends, which lost 3 bases and 0 bases, there was a span of 6 bases.

This clonotype occurred a few times. The genes are TRBV12-3 or TRBV12-4 and TRBJ1-5; the match to TRBD1 covers 7 bases. The CDR3 extends over 15 amino acids. V was pared by 1 base and J by 3 bases, with 3 bases of the junction left unmatched. CDR3 in amino acids: CASSLDRGVNQPQHF. The CDR3 nucleotides read TGTGCCAGCAGTTTAGACAGGGGTGTCAATCAGCCCCAGCATTTT.

V and J are TRBV12-3 or TRBV12-4 and TRBJ2-3; D not resolved. V lost 7 bases and J 0 bases, leaving 17 bases between the germline ends. The CDR3 runs to 16 residues. The CDR3 DNA reads TGTGCCAGCAAAACCTCCTGGGGAACTAGCACAGATACGCAGTATTTT. It yields the protein CASKTSWGTSTDTQYF.

This clonotype was observed many times. The CDR3 spells CASSLGSANNQPQHF. For the CDR3, the DNA is TGTGCCAGCAGCTTAGGGTCAGCAAACAATCAGCCCCAGCATTTT. The chain recombines TRBV7-9 with TRBJ1-5; D remains ambiguous. The CDR3 contains 15 residues. V was shortened by 1 base and J by 3 bases, with 10 bases between the two germline ends. Germline V CDR1 and CDR2: SEHNR, FQNEAQ (reference sequence).

This clonotype has more than one count but fewer than ten. The chain has TRBV12-3 or TRBV12-4 and TRBJ2-1; 9 nucleotides match TRBD1. V lost 5 bases to trimming and J lost 9 bases; unmatched junction nucleotides: 11. The CDR3 is 15 residues long. In DNA, the CDR3 is TGTGCCAGCAGTCTCGGACAGGGGAGGTTGACTGAGCAGTTCTTC. This encodes CASSLGQGRLTEQFF.

This clonotype turned up a few times. This chain uses TRBV10-3 with TRBJ2-2, with TRBD1 identical over 9 bases. This CDR3 has 15 amino acids. Germline CDR1 and CDR2: ENHRY and SYGVKD. With V trimmed by 8 bases and J by 1 base, 5 bases remained unmatched. This CDR3 is CAISRTGENTGELFF. The CDR3 DNA reads as TGTGCCATCTCCCGGACAGGGGAGAACACCGGGGAGCTGTTTTTT.

This clonotype was observed a few times. The chain carries TRBV2 and TRBJ1-1; D is uncertain. The V end lost 2 bases, the J end lost 2 bases, and 9 bases lay between the germline ends. CDR3 size: 14 residues. From germline, CDR1 is SNHLY and CDR2 FYNNEI. DNA of the CDR3: TGTGCCAGCAGTGAACAAGGGATCAACACTGAAGCTTTCTTT. It codes for CASSEQGINTEAFF.

This clonotype was counted many times. The chain joins TRBV29-1 to TRBJ2-1, with 9 bases identical to TRBD1. CDR3 length: 13 amino acids. CDR1 SQVTM and CDR2 ANQGSEA come from the germline V gene. V shed 7 bases, J shed 5 bases, and the junction held 6 bases outside the gene matches. The CDR3 loop reads CSAPGTGNNEQFF. CDR3 in DNA: TGCAGCGCCCCCGGGACAGGGAACAATGAGCAGTTCTTC.

The chain is built from TRBV2 and TRBJ1-1; TRBD1 is a possible D gene (5 bases). The CDR3 has 11 amino acids. Germline V gene sequence: CDR1 SNHLY, CDR2 FYNNEI. Between the trimmed V and J ends, which lost 6 bases and 11 bases, there was a span of 13 bases. The CDR3 region is CASSGRASAFF. Written as DNA, the CDR3 is TGTGCCAGCAGCGGCAGGGCCTCCGCTTTCTTT.